The rows below give T cell receptor beta chains drawn from one sample of a study of control samples from healthy donors and cancer patients. Clones were read by immunoSEQ multiplex PCR, and TCRdb kept only the in-frame ones, dropping some. The sample lists about 44,000 clones, around 70% seen once, with approximately 17% in the top ten. The specimen was formalin-fixed, paraffin-embedded tissue. Receptors originate from a male donor with melanoma. The CDR3 runs from the conserved cysteine through the conserved F or W. A D gene is named only where the DNA matches it firmly. Where a row states a size, it is once, few, many or the class of an expanded clone; other rows omit it.

clone size: NA; J gene: TRBJ1-6; V gene: TRBV3-1/TRBV3-2; D gene: TRBD1; CDR3 protein: CASSQIYPGQGQNSPLHF; CDR3 DNA: TGTGCCAGCAGCCAAATATATCCGGGACAGGGTCAAAATTCACCCCTCCACTTT
clone size: NA; J gene: TRBJ2-1; V gene: TRBV27; D gene: NA; CDR3 protein: CASSPTTWYNEQFF; CDR3 DNA: TGTGCCAGCAGCCCTACGACTTGGTACAATGAGCAGTTCTTC
clone size: NA; J gene: TRBJ1-6; V gene: TRBV4-2; D gene: TRBD1; CDR3 protein: CASSQDWDRANSPLHF; CDR3 DNA: TGTGCCAGCAGCCAGGATTGGGACAGGGCTAATTCACCCCTCCACTTT
clone size: once; J gene: TRBJ1-5; V gene: TRBV6-2/TRBV6-3; D gene: NA; CDR3 protein: CASSGHDIGNQPQHF; CDR3 DNA: TGTGCCAGCAGTGGGCATGATATAGGGAATCAGCCCCAGCATTTT
clone size: few; J gene: TRBJ2-5; V gene: TRBV6-2/TRBV6-3; D gene: NA; CDR3 protein: CASSYPGETQYF; CDR3 DNA: TGTGCCAGCAGTTACCCCGGGGAGACCCAGTACTTC
clone size: NA; J gene: TRBJ2-5; V gene: TRBV2; D gene: NA; CDR3 protein: CASSQDRSQETQYF; CDR3 DNA: TGTGCCAGCAGTCAGGACAGATCCCAAGAGACCCAGTACTTC
clone size: NA; J gene: TRBJ2-7; V gene: TRBV5-1; D gene: TRBD2; CDR3 protein: CASSLVGSGIYEQYF; CDR3 DNA: TGCGCCAGCAGCTTGGTGGGAAGCGGGATCTACGAGCAGTACTTC
clone size: NA; J gene: TRBJ1-2; V gene: TRBV7-3; D gene: TRBD1; CDR3 protein: CASSPGQGAGGYTF; CDR3 DNA: TGTGCCAGCAGCCCGGGACAGGGGGCAGGTGGCTACACCTTC
clone size: NA; J gene: TRBJ2-1; V gene: TRBV7-2; D gene: NA; CDR3 protein: CASSRPGYNEQFF; CDR3 DNA: TGTGCCAGCAGCCGTCCTGGGTACAATGAGCAGTTCTTC
clone size: few; J gene: TRBJ2-7; V gene: TRBV5-1; D gene: NA; CDR3 protein: CASGYEQYF; CDR3 DNA: TGCGCCAGCGGATACGAGCAGTACTTC
clone size: few; J gene: TRBJ2-1; V gene: TRBV27; D gene: TRBD2; CDR3 protein: CASKPGTSGVTEQFF; CDR3 DNA: TGTGCCTCCAAGCCCGGGACTAGCGGAGTTACGGAGCAGTTCTTC